The 19 T cell receptor beta chains below were found in one sample sequenced in a study of CD8 T cells in ankylosing spondylitis. Using its own MiXCR run on the 5' RACE reads, TCRdb lists one record per CDR3 protein. Here the sample spans roughly 48,000 distinct CDR3 sequences, roughly 7.3% being singletons. Sequenced sample: blood, either unsorted or a sorted T cell fraction (not recorded which). These receptors were taken from a female donor with ankylosing spondylitis or in good health (not recorded which).

At least ten counts were recorded for this clonotype. The V gene is TRBV4-1, the J gene TRBJ1-6; D is ambiguous. The CDR3 runs to 13 residues. CDR1 and CDR2 from the germline V gene are MGHRA and YSYEKL. V lost 0 bases, J lost 8 bases, and 5 bases lay in between. CDR3 nucleotides: TGCGCCAGCAGCCAAGATCGGGATTCACCCCTCCACTTT. Translated, it gives CASSQDRDSPLHF.

This clonotype was found many times. V is TRBV4-3 and J is TRBJ2-3, with 9 bases lining up with TRBD2. CDR3 size: 17 residues. V shed 1 base and J 4 bases; nucleotides not matched to a gene: 9. Germline values: CDR1 LGHNA, CDR2 YSLEER. CDR3 DNA: TGCGCCAGCAGCCAAGCCCATGGCGGGGGGGCCTCAGATACGCAGTATTTT. It translates to CASSQAHGGGASDTQYF.

This clonotype was counted at least ten times. This rearrangement joins TRBV5-1 to TRBJ2-5; D unclear. Germline assignment: CDR1 SGHRS and CDR2 YFSETQ. The CDR3 length is 13 residues. Between the trimmed V and J ends, which lost 3 bases and 0 bases, there was a span of 6 bases. CDR3 coding DNA: TGCGCCAGCAGCTCGACGGACCAAGAGACCCAGTACTTC. It is translated as CASSSTDQETQYF.

The J gene is TRBJ2-1, the V gene TRBV19, with D possibly matching TRBD1 (6 bases). The V end was cut by 10 bases, the J end by 3 bases, with 28 bases between. The germline CDR1 and CDR2 sequences are LNHDA and SQIVND (reference sequence). The CDR3 length is 18 residues. The CDR3 sequence: CATRNLLGANTVYNEQFF. As DNA, the CDR3 is TGTGCCACCCGGAACCTCCTGGGGGCAAATACCGTCTACAATGAGCAGTTCTTC.

This clonotype showed up just a few times. DNA for the CDR3: TGTGCCTGCACCCAAGAGTGGACGGGGACTGGGGCCAACGTCCTGACTTTC. It encodes CACTQEWTGTGANVLTF. The rearrangement links TRBV3-1 to TRBJ2-6; tentatively, D is TRBD2 (5 bases). The CDR3 consists of 17 residues. Trimming pared 11 bases from V and 2 bases from J, leaving 22 bases between. CDR1 LGHDT and CDR2 YNNKEL come from the germline V gene (reference sequence).

This clonotype was observed a single time. A much larger clonotype is one base distant, so this may be a read error. V gene TRBV6-5 combines with J gene TRBJ1-1; D is perhaps TRBD1 (6 bases). CDR1 MNHEY and CDR2 SVGAGI come from the germline V gene. CDR3 size: 13 residues. In DNA, the CDR3 is TGTGCCGGCAGTAGGGACACCTACACTGAAGCTTTCTTT. Translation: CAGSRDTYTEAFF.

This clonotype was observed a few times. The rearrangement joins TRBV5-1 to TRBJ2-3, with 11 bases identical to TRBD1. CDR3 length: 15 amino acids. The V gene's germline CDR1 is SGHRS and CDR2 YFSETQ. Unmatched junction bases numbered 8, after V lost 4 bases and J lost 7 bases. In DNA, the CDR3 is TGCGCCAGCAGCAATCGGACAGGGGGCTTAAATACGCAGTATTTT. Translation: CASSNRTGGLNTQYF.

The genes are TRBV7-2 and TRBJ2-5; the match to TRBD2 covers 8 bases. With V trimmed by 2 bases and J by 4 bases, 3 bases remained unmatched. Germline V gene data show CDR1 as SGHTA and CDR2 as FQGNSA. The CDR3 has 14 residues. In DNA form, the CDR3 reads TGTGCCAGCAGCTTAACGGGGGGGCGAGAGACCCAGTACTTC. This translates into CASSLTGGRETQYF.

This clonotype was observed at least ten times. The V and J genes are TRBV5-1 and TRBJ1-2; D possibly corresponds to TRBD1 (5 bases). V was cut by 0 bases and J by 8 bases, with 11 bases left in between. The CDR3 sequence is 13 residues long. Germline V gives CDR1 SGHRS, CDR2 YFSETQ. CDR3 in amino acids: CASSLGRVEGYTF. Here the CDR3 DNA reads TGCGCCAGCAGCTTGGGCAGGGTGGAAGGCTACACCTTC.

This clonotype has only a few counts. The genes are TRBV20-1 and TRBJ1-1, with no clear D. Trimming cost V 5 bases and J 1 base, with 11 bases left between them. The germline V gene encodes CDR1 DFQATT and CDR2 SNEGSKA (reference sequence). CDR3 length: 13 residues. CDR3 DNA: TGCAGTGCTCCGAAGAATCAGAACACTGAAGCTTTCTTT. It yields the protein CSAPKNQNTEAFF.

This clonotype was detected many times. The chain employs TRBV7-8 and TRBJ1-5, with no clear D. Trimming shortened V by 3 bases and J by 6 bases, and 15 bases separated the two germline ends. Germline lookup yields CDR1 SGHVS and CDR2 FQNEAQ. The CDR3 has 15 residues. The CDR3 sequence is CASSFDRKLTQPQHF. The CDR3 coding sequence is TGTGCCAGCAGCTTCGATCGGAAACTGACTCAGCCCCAGCATTTT.

This clonotype was seen ten or more times. The chain is built from TRBV27 and TRBJ1-2; no reliable D call. This CDR3 is 13 amino acids long. The germline gives CDR1 MNHEY, CDR2 SMNVEV (reference sequence). V gave up 3 bases and J gave up 4 bases, with 9 bases separating them. DNA of the CDR3: TGTGCCAGCAGTTTGTCGATAACCTATGGCTACACCTTC. Translating gives CASSLSITYGYTF.

The J gene is TRBJ2-5, the V gene TRBV7-8; D is undetermined. The V end was cut by 2 bases, the J end by 0 bases, with 4 bases between. Germline-derived CDR1 and CDR2 are SGHVS and FQNEAQ. The CDR3 is 13 residues long. CDR3 nucleotides: TGTGCCAGCAGCTTATCCGACCAAGAGACCCAGTACTTC. This encodes CASSLSDQETQYF. Looking up the rest from reference TRBV7-8 and TRBJ2-5 gives the full variable domain: GAGVSQSPRYKVAKRGQDVALRCDPISGHVSLFWYQQALGQGPEFLTYFQNEAQLDKSGLPSDRFFAERPEGSVSTLKIQRTQQEDSAVYLCASSLSDQETQYFGPGTRLLVL.

This clonotype has ten or more counts. J is TRBJ1-1 and V is TRBV5-6; 9 bases are shared with TRBD1. Germline V gene sequence: CDR1 SGHDT, CDR2 YYEEEE. The CDR3 spans 19 residues. The J segment lost 5 bases and the V segment lost 4 bases, leaving 21 bases of the junction unmatched. The DNA for the CDR3 is TGTGCCAGCAGCCGAACGCCTAACCGGGACAGGGATGTAGGGACTGAAGCTTTCTTT. Protein: CASSRTPNRDRDVGTEAFF.

This clonotype has ten or more counts. This sequence joins TRBV7-2 and TRBJ1-5; 9 nucleotides match TRBD1. This CDR3 region has 15 residues. V shed 4 bases, J shed 4 bases, and the junction held 5 bases outside the gene matches. Germline V gene data show CDR1 as SGHTA and CDR2 as FQGNSA. The CDR3 loop reads CASSSFGTGNQPQHF. In nucleotides, the CDR3 is TGTGCCAGCAGCTCCTTTGGGACAGGGAATCAGCCCCAGCATTTT.

About this clonotype: A much larger clone sits a single nucleotide away, making a read error possible. The chain links TRBV28 to TRBJ1-2; D is perhaps TRBD1 (6 bases). The CDR3 sequence is 13 residues long. CDR1 MDHEN and CDR2 SYDVKM come from the germline V gene. CDR3 in amino acids: CVSSLQGPYGYTF. The DNA of the CDR3 is TGTGTCAGCAGTTTACAGGGACCCTATGGCTACACCTTC.

This clonotype was detected many times. The rearrangement uses TRBV12-3 or TRBV12-4 and TRBJ2-1; D might be TRBD2 (6 bases). V dropped 8 bases and J dropped 7 bases, with 6 bases sitting between them. The CDR3 is made up of 10 amino acids. This CDR3 is CASGRNEQFF. DNA of the CDR3: TGTGCCAGCGGGAGGAATGAGCAGTTCTTC.

This clonotype was counted at least ten times. This chain joins TRBV11-2 and TRBJ2-1; TRBD2 matches at 12 bases. Germline CDR1 is SGHAT and CDR2 is FQNNGV. There are 15 residues in the CDR3. V was pared by 7 bases and J by 10 bases, with 11 bases of the junction left unmatched. The CDR3 nucleotides are TGTGCCAGCACCTCTTCGACTAGCGGGGGTCGCGAGCAGTTCTTC. It specifies CASTSSTSGGREQFF.

The chain combines TRBV9 with TRBJ1-2, with D perhaps TRBD1 (5 bases). There are 13 residues in the CDR3. The V and J ends lost 0 bases and 5 bases respectively, with 8 bases between them. Germline V gene data show CDR1 as SGDLS and CDR2 as YYNGEE. The CDR3 nucleotides are TGTGCCAGCAGCGTAGATCAGGGTTATGGCTACACCTTC. This sequence encodes CASSVDQGYGYTF.